The 5 T cell receptor beta chains listed next were all sequenced from one sample in a study of a mutant IDH1 vaccine in newly diagnosed glioma. Antigens for these TCRs are unknown. As to time point: week 5, during vaccination. The content of each vaccine dose was 300 ug of mutant IDH1 20-mer peptide, and topical imiquimod accompanied it. The assay was immunoSEQ multiplex PCR, and TCRdb's table has in-frame clones only and misses some. The repertoire holds nearly 55,000 clones, with 81% as singletons. Source: PBMCs, taken from a glioma patient whose treatment included an IDH1 peptide vaccine. These receptors originate from a man aged 30-40 years with glioma.

The chain recombines TRBV7-2 with TRBJ2-4, with TRBD1 matching 8 bases. V lost 5 bases and J lost 2; bases outside the gene matches: 14. Looked up from germline, CDR1 is SGHTA and CDR2 is FQGNSA. The CDR3 extends over 18 amino acids. CDR3 region: CASSARTGSILTKNIQYF. Here the CDR3 DNA reads TGTGCCAGCAGCGCCAGGACAGGGTCGATTTTAACCAAAAACATTCAGTACTTC. The full variable domain, with the rest looked up from reference TRBV7-2 and TRBJ2-4, is GAGVSQSPSNKVTEKGKDVELRCDPISGHTALYWYRQSLGQGLEFLIYFQGNSAPDKSGLPSDRFSAERTGGSVSTLTIQRTQQEDSAVYLCASSARTGSILTKNIQYFGAGTRLSVL.

This clone turned up a few times. The chain employs TRBV2 and TRBJ1-2; no definite D call. Trimming removed 0 bases at V and 8 bases at J, with 10 bases between. The CDR3 loop spans 13 amino acids. Germline CDR1 SNHLY, CDR2 FYNNEI. The CDR3 sequence is CASSEATATGYTF. In nucleotides, the CDR3 is TGTGCCAGCAGTGAAGCTACCGCTACGGGCTACACCTTC.

This chain connects TRBV15 to TRBJ2-3; D tentatively reads TRBD1 or TRBD2 (5 bases each). There are 18 residues in the CDR3. From germline, CDR1 is LNHNV and CDR2 YYDKDF (reference sequence). V shed 1 base and J shed 4 bases, with 21 bases lying between them. The CDR3 is CATSRGPGPGFIADTQYF. CDR3 DNA sequence: TGTGCCACCAGCAGAGGGCCGGGGCCAGGGTTTATAGCAGATACGCAGTATTTT.

The rearrangement joins TRBV19 to TRBJ2-2; 8 bases agree with TRBD1. Germline trimming cut 5 bases from V and 5 bases from J; bases unmatched to any gene: 7. The CDR3 has 15 amino acids. CDR1 LNHDA and CDR2 SQIVND come from the germline V gene (reference sequence). CDR3 region: CASSSGTGWTGELFF. The DNA for the CDR3 is TGTGCCAGTAGTTCCGGGACAGGATGGACCGGGGAGCTGTTTTTT.

The V gene is TRBV9, the J gene TRBJ2-1, with D possibly called TRBD1 or TRBD2 (6 bases each). CDR1 and CDR2 from the germline V gene are SGDLS and YYNGEE. The CDR3 is 14 amino acids. Between the trimmed V and J ends, which lost 7 bases and 5 bases, there was a span of 16 bases. This CDR3 reads CASAPEGGHNEQFF. For the CDR3, the DNA is TGTGCCAGCGCTCCCGAAGGGGGGCACAATGAGCAGTTCTTC. The full variable domain, in which reference TRBV9 and TRBJ2-1 provide the parts outside the CDR3, is DSGVTQTPKHLITATGQRVTLRCSPRSGDLSVYWYQQSLDQGLQFLIQYYNGEERAKGNILERFSAQQFPDLHSELNLSSLELGDSALYFCASAPEGGHNEQFFGPGTRLTVL.